This T cell receptor (beta chain) was captured in a study of shared clonotypes between healthy human individuals. Study-level information: The donors, two women and three men, were aged 18 to 49. For every donor, three CD4 naive, three CD4 memory, two CD8 naive and one CD8 memory plates were used.

Germline V gives CDR1 SQVTM, CDR2 ANQGSEA. This CDR3 comprises 13 residues. V dropped 4 bases and J dropped 9 bases, with 16 bases sitting between them. This clone was detected only once. Adult donors, all healthy and HIV-negative, had no recent acute infections or vaccinations. Sequencing was performed with immunoSEQ multiplex PCR; in TCRdb, only in-frame clones are kept and a portion is missing. The repertoire includes 2 million to 2.5 million clones, roughly 92% of them detected once, and about 0.36% sits in the top ten. The rearrangement uses TRBV29-1 and TRBJ2-1; the D is unclear. This TCR came from a man aged 18 to 29 in good health. Some clones in this sample may be carry-over from other donors' samples. Sequencing was done on a sample of naive CD4+ T cells from PBMCs. As for subset: CD45RA+ positively selected. CDR3 residues: CSVAESRIGEQFF. CDR3 sequence (DNA): TGCAGCGTTGCCGAGAGCCGGATCGGTGAGCAGTTCTTC.